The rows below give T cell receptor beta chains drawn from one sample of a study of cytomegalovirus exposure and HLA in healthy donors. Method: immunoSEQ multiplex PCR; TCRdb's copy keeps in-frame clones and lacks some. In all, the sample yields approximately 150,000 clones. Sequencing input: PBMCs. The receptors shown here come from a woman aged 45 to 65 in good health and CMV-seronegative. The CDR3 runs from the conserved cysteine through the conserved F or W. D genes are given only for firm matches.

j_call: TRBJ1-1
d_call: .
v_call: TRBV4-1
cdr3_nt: TGCGCCAGCAGCCAAGATTGGGCCACTGAAGCTTTCTTT
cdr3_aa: CASSQDWATEAFF

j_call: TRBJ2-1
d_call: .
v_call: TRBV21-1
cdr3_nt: TGTGCCAGCAGCCCTATTAGCGGGTCCTACAATGAGCAGTTCTTC
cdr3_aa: CASSPISGSYNEQFF

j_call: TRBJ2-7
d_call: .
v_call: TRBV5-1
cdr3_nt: TGCGCCAGCAGCTCTTATAGCCCCTACGAGCAGTACTTC
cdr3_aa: CASSSYSPYEQYF

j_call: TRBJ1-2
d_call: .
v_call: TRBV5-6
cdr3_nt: TGTGCCAGCAGCCCCGCCCCAGGGTCCAACTATGGCTACACCTTC
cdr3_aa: CASSPAPGSNYGYTF

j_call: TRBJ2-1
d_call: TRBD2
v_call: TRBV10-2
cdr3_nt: TGCGCCAGCAGTGCTAGCGGGGGGACATACAATGAGCAGTTCTTC
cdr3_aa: CASSASGGTYNEQFF

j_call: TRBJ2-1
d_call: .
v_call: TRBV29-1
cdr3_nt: TGCAGCGTTTCCGAAGGAGGGTCCTACAATGAGCAGTTCTTC
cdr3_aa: CSVSEGGSYNEQFF

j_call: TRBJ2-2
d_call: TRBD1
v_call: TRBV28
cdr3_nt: TGTGCCAGCAACGGACAGGCGAACACCGGGGAGCTGTTTTTT
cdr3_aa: CASNGQANTGELFF

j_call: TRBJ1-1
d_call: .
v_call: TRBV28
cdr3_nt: TGTGCCAGCAGTTCTTTCTCGACAGAAATGAACACTGAAGCTTTCTTT
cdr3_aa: CASSSFSTEMNTEAFF

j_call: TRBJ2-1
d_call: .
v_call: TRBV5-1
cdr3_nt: TGCGCCAGCAGCCTCTCCCGGGAGAATGAGCAGTTCTTC
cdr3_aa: CASSLSRENEQFF

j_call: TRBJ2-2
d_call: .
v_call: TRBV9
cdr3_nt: TGTGCCAGCAAAGGGAGAAGTGACACCGGGGAGCTGTTTTTT
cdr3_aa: CASKGRSDTGELFF

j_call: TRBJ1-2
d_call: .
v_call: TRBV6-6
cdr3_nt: TGTGCCAGCACCAGTGGGGGGGGCGCCAGGTATGGCTACACCTTC
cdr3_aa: CASTSGGGARYGYTF

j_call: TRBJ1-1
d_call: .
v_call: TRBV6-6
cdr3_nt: TGTGCCAGCAGTTGGCAGGTCGGGGACACTGAAGCTTTCTTT
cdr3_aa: CASSWQVGDTEAFF

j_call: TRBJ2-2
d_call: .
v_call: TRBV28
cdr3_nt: TGTGCCAGCAGTTTCAGTTTTCAGGGTACCACCGGGGAGCTGTTTTTT
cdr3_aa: CASSFSFQGTTGELFF

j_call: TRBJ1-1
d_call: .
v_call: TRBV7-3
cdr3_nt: TGTGCCAGCAGCTTAACAGGGGCTGACACTGAAGCTTTCTTT
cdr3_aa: CASSLTGADTEAFF

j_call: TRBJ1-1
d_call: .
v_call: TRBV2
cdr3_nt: TGTGCCAGCACCGACCAGGGGTCGACCACTGAAGCTTTCTTT
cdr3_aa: CASTDQGSTTEAFF

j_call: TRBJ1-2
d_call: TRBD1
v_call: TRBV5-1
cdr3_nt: TGCGCCAGCAGCTTGGAAGGACAGGCCTTGTATGGCTACACCTTC
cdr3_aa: CASSLEGQALYGYTF

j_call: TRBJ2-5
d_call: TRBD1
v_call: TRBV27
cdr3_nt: TGTGCCAGCAGTTACGACAGGGCAGAGACCCAGTACTTC
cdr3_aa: CASSYDRAETQYF

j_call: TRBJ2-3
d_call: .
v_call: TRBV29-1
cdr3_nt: TGCAGCGTTATTGCGGGACTGGGGATCGGAGATACGCAGTATTTT
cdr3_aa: CSVIAGLGIGDTQYF

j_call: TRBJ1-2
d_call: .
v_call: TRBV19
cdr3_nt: TGTGCCAGTAGCAACCTCCTGTCAGGGTCGGATGGCTACACCTTC
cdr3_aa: CASSNLLSGSDGYTF

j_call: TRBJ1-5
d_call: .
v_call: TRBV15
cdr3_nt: TGTGCCACCAGCAGATTAGCGACGGAGAATCAGCCCCAGCATTTT
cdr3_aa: CATSRLATENQPQHF

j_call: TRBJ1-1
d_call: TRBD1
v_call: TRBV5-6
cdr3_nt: TGTGCCAGCGGACAGGGGACTGAAGCTTTCTTT
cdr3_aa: CASGQGTEAFF

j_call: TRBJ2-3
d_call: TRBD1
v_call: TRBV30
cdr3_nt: TGTGCCTGGAGTAGGGGACAGACAGATACGCAGTATTTT
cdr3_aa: CAWSRGQTDTQYF

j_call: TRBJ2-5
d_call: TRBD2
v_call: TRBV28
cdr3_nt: TGTGCCAGCAGTCTAGCGGGAGGTGAGCAGTACTTC
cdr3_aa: CASSLAGGEQYF

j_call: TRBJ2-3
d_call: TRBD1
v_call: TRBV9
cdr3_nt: TGTGCCAGCAGCGGGACAGGGGCGGGCACAGATACGCAGTATTTT
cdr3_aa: CASSGTGAGTDTQYF

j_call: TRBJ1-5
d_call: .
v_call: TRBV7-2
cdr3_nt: TGTGCCAGCAGCTACCAACAGGGAAGCAATCAGCCCCAGCATTTT
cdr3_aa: CASSYQQGSNQPQHF

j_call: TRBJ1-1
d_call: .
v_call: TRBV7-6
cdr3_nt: TGTGCCAGCAGCCCGCGCGCCGGGGAGCTAGGAGGCACTGAAGCTTTCTTT
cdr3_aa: CASSPRAGELGGTEAFF

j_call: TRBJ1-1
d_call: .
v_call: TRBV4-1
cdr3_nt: TGCGCCAGCAGCCAAGAGTGGTGGGGGGGCCGAACTGAAGCTTTCTTT
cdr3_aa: CASSQEWWGGRTEAFF

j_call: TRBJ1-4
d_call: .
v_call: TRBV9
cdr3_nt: TGTGCCAGCAGCGTAGGAACAGGGTGGGCTGAAAAACTGTTTTTT
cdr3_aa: CASSVGTGWAEKLFF

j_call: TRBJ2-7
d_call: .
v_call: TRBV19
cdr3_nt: TGTGCCAGTAGTATGGGCGGGGAAAGCTCCTACGAGCAGTACTTC
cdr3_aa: CASSMGGESSYEQYF

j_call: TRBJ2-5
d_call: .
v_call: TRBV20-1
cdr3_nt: TGCAGTGTCTCTCGGGAGACCCAGTACTTC
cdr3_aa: CSVSRETQYF

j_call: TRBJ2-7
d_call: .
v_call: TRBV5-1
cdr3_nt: TGCGCCAGCAGCTTAAAGCACGAGCAGTACTTC
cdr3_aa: CASSLKHEQYF

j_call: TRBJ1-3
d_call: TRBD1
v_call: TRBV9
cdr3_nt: TGTGCCAGCAGCGCAAGACAGGGACTCTCTGGAAACACCATATATTTT
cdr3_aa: CASSARQGLSGNTIYF

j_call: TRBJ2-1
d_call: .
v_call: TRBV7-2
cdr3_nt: TGTGCCAGCAGCTTAGGGGCGTACAATGAGCAGTTCTTC
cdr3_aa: CASSLGAYNEQFF

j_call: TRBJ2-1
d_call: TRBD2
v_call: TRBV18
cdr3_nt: TGTGCCAGCTCACCCCCGGGAGGGGATAGAACGGGTCCCTACAATGAGCAGTTCTTC
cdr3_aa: CASSPPGGDRTGPYNEQFF

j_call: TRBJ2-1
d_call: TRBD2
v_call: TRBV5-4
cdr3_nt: TGTGCCAGCAGCACACCGGGGGGGCCGAATGAGCAGTTCTTC
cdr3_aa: CASSTPGGPNEQFF

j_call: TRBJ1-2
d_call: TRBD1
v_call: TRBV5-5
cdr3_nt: TGTGCCAGCAGCCTGGGACAGGGTCACGGCTACACCTTC
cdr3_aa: CASSLGQGHGYTF

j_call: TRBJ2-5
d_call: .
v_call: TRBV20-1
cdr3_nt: TGCAGTGCTAGATCACAAGAGACCCAGTACTTC
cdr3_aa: CSARSQETQYF